Shown below are 5 T cell receptor beta chains from a single sample sequenced in a study of shared clonotypes between healthy human individuals. The method was immunoSEQ multiplex PCR; TCRdb's version includes in-frame clones alone and lacks a portion of them. Of over a million clones listed, roughly 97% are singletons. The specimen sequenced was naive CD4+ T cells sorted from blood. The subset was: CD45RA+ positively selected. Source of these receptors: a young man in good health.

This clone was recorded only once. The J gene is TRBJ2-1, the V gene TRBV13; a weak D match, TRBD2 (6 bases). Trimming removed 5 bases from V and 7 bases from J, with 27 bases in between. The CDR3 has 18 amino acids. Germline CDR1 reads PRHDT; CDR2 reads FYEKMQ (reference sequence). CDR3 DNA: TGTGCCAGCAGCCAGGCCATCAGAGCGTCGGGAGTTTGGAATGAGCAGTTCTTC. Protein sequence: CASSQAIRASGVWNEQFF.

The rearrangement joins TRBV2 to TRBJ1-5; the match to TRBD1 covers 8 bases. Germline values: CDR1 SNHLY, CDR2 FYNNEI. V gave up 4 bases and J gave up 5 bases; unmatched junction bases: 13. The CDR3 covers 17 residues. This CDR3 is CASSVRSDRDIDQPQHF. In nucleotides, the CDR3 is TGTGCCAGCAGTGTACGTTCGGACAGGGACATCGATCAGCCCCAGCATTTT.

The CDR3 bases are TGTGCCAGCAGCTATCAGACCTGGGATGAGCAGTTCTTC. Amino acid sequence: CASSYQTWDEQFF. V gene TRBV5-5 combines with J gene TRBJ2-1, with no clear D. The CDR3 extends over 13 amino acids. CDR1 is SGHKS, CDR2 YYEKEE, per germline (reference sequence). Trimming shortened V by 3 bases and J by 8 bases, and 12 bases separated the two germline ends.

The genes are TRBV6-5 and TRBJ2-4, with 11 bases aligning to TRBD2. The CDR3 extends over 15 amino acids. With 8 bases clipped from V and 1 base from J, the junction kept 4 bases outside the gene matches. CDR1 and CDR2 from the germline V gene are MNHEY and SVGAGI. The CDR3 DNA reads as TGTGCCAGCGCCACTAGCGGGAGTGCCAAAAACATTCAGTACTTC. Translated, it gives CASATSGSAKNIQYF.

This chain uses TRBV29-1 with TRBJ1-1; weak D call: TRBD1 (6 bases). Trimming took 6 bases from V and 0 from J, leaving 26 bases between them. Germline V lookup: CDR1 SQVTM, CDR2 ANQGSEA. The CDR3 is 18 residues long. CDR3 loop: CSVDSLQTGPDMNTEAFF. The CDR3 coding sequence is TGCAGCGTCGACTCACTTCAGACAGGCCCGGATATGAACACTGAAGCTTTCTTT.